These 4 T cell receptor beta chains share one sample of origin, sequenced in a study of cytomegalovirus exposure and HLA in healthy donors. PCR amplification relied on 60 Vbeta primers (plus 13 Jbeta primers). TCRdb's table, derived via immunoSEQ multiplex PCR, lists solely in-frame clones and lacks some. This sample has approximately 160,000 clones, with 60% to 80% found just once. Source material: PBMCs. These receptors were obtained from a male donor in good health and CMV-seronegative.

The chain links TRBV5-1 to TRBJ2-1; tentative D call: TRBD2 (7 bases). Germline CDR1 SGHRS, CDR2 YFSETQ. CDR3 size: 15 residues. Trimming pared 7 bases from V and 3 bases from J, leaving 17 bases between. The CDR3 is CASSPGGGSYNEQFF. The CDR3 DNA follows: TGCGCCAGCTCCCCAGGCGGGGGCAGCTACAATGAGCAGTTCTTC.

The J gene is TRBJ2-1, the V gene TRBV19, with D possibly TRBD1 on 5 matching bases. The ends were cut back, 6 bases at V and 3 bases at J, with 21 bases in the middle. The CDR3 consists of 17 residues. Germline CDR1 and CDR2: LNHDA and SQIVND (reference sequence). CDR3 nucleotide sequence: TGTGCCAGTAGCCAGCCCCCAGGGTCCTCCTACTACAATGAGCAGTTCTTC. The encoded protein is CASSQPPGSSYYNEQFF.

Points on this clone: Mismatch with germline at one junction end may stem from a read error. The chain combines TRBV7-9 with TRBJ2-7, with TRBD2 as a possible D gene (5 bases). This CDR3 has 13 amino acids. Germline CDR1 reads SEHNR; CDR2 reads FQNEAQ (reference sequence). The CDR3 reads CSSSFRGSDEQYF. In DNA form, the CDR3 reads TGTTCCAGCAGTTTCCGGGGTTCCGACGAGCAGTACTTC. Variable domain in full (rest from reference TRBV7-9 and TRBJ2-7): DTGVSQNPRHKITKRGQNVTFRCDPISEHNRLYWYRQTLGQGPEFLTYFQNEAQLEKSRLLSDRFSAERPKGSFSTLEIQRTEQGDSAMYLCSSSFRGSDEQYFGPGTRLTVT.

The chain is built from TRBV7-8 and TRBJ2-7, with 8 bases identical to TRBD1. CDR1 SGHVS and CDR2 FQNEAQ come from the germline V gene. This CDR3 is 14 amino acids long. With V trimmed by 4 bases and J by 2 bases, 4 bases remained unmatched. CDR3 residues: CASSSRTGPYEQYF. In DNA form, the CDR3 reads TGTGCCAGCAGCTCTCGGACAGGGCCCTACGAGCAGTACTTC.